Listed below are T cell receptor beta chains from one sample, sequenced in a study of technical replicates of blood from a few donors. Clones were read by immunoSEQ multiplex PCR, and TCRdb kept only the in-frame ones, dropping some. The sample has around 62,000 clones, under 98% seen once. The sample taken for sequencing was T cells isolated from PBMCs. These TCRs come from a human donor in good health. CDR3s include the opening cysteine and the closing phenylalanine or tryptophan. D genes are given only for firm matches. Expanded clones get a size class; other rows say once, few or many, or leave the size out.

TRBJ1-1 . TRBV6-5 . CASSYSRSGSEAFF TGTGCCAGCAGTTACTCGAGGTCGGGAAGTGAAGCTTTCTTT
TRBJ2-4 few TRBV5-5 TRBD1 CASSQDRVGAKNIQYF TGTGCCAGCAGCCAAGACAGGGTTGGGGCCAAAAACATTCAGTACTTC
TRBJ2-7 . TRBV2 . CASSDWDTFYEQYF TGTGCCAGCAGTGATTGGGACACCTTCTACGAGCAGTACTTC
TRBJ2-5 . TRBV4-3 . CASSQDNRETQYF TGCGCCAGCAGCCAAGACAATCGGGAGACCCAGTACTTC
TRBJ2-2 . TRBV7-7 TRBD2 CASTQTGGDGELFF TGTGCCAGCACCCAGACGGGGGGGGACGGGGAGCTGTTTTTT
TRBJ2-3 . TRBV11-2 TRBD2 CASSGRLAGDPDTQYF TGTGCCAGCAGCGGGCGACTAGCGGGAGATCCTGATACGCAGTATTTT
TRBJ2-1 . TRBV5-1 TRBD2 CASSLGGAGEYNEQFF TGCGCCAGCAGCTTGGGGGGAGCGGGAGAGTACAATGAGCAGTTCTTC
TRBJ2-3 . TRBV9 . CASSAVSRPTDTQYF TGTGCCAGCAGCGCCGTCAGCAGGCCCACAGATACGCAGTATTTT
TRBJ2-5 . TRBV28 TRBD2 CASSLRGASQETQYF TGTGCCAGCAGTTTGCGGGGGGCCAGTCAAGAGACCCAGTACTTC
TRBJ2-1 . TRBV2 . CASRSSNYNEQFF TGTGCCTCGAGATCCTCAAATTACAATGAGCAGTTCTTC
TRBJ2-6 . TRBV27 . CASSIVSGANVLTF TGTGCCAGCAGTATCGTTTCTGGGGCCAACGTCCTGACTTTC
TRBJ2-3 . TRBV30 . CAWITFTGTQYF TGTGCCTGGATTACATTTACGGGGACGCAGTATTTT
TRBJ1-2 . TRBV27 . CASRSPGPYGYTF TGTGCCAGCAGATCCCCAGGCCCCTATGGCTACACCTTC
TRBJ1-5 once TRBV10-3 TRBD1 CAISTDRAGQPQHF TGTGCCATCAGTACTGACAGGGCTGGTCAGCCCCAGCATTTT
TRBJ1-4 . TRBV6-1 . CASSGWGLGEKLFF TGTGCCAGCAGTGGTTGGGGGCTGGGAGAAAAACTGTTTTTT
TRBJ2-4 . TRBV4-2 TRBD2 CASSQAGVENIQYF TGTGCCAGCAGCCAGGCGGGGGTCGAAAACATTCAGTACTTC
TRBJ1-2 . TRBV6-5 . CASSPQGYSYGYTF TGTGCCAGCAGCCCGCAGGGATACTCCTATGGCTACACCTTC
TRBJ1-2 . TRBV2 . CASSEAAGPYGYTF TGTGCCAGCAGTGAGGCGGCAGGGCCCTATGGCTACACCTTC
TRBJ1-2 . TRBV11-2 . CASSPRRASINYGYTF TGTGCCAGCAGCCCGAGGAGGGCCTCGATTAACTATGGCTACACCTTC
TRBJ2-3 . TRBV9 TRBD2 CASSGRLAESTDTQYF TGTGCCAGCAGCGGACGACTAGCGGAGAGCACAGATACGCAGTATTTT
TRBJ1-1 . TRBV7-9 TRBD1 CASSAGQVEAFF TGTGCCAGCAGCGCTGGACAGGTTGAAGCTTTCTTT
TRBJ1-2 . TRBV12-5 TRBD1 CASGRTGEDGYTF TGTGCTAGTGGAAGGACAGGGGAGGATGGCTACACCTTC
TRBJ1-4 . TRBV27 . CASSPTGSSNEKLFF TGTGCCAGCAGTCCCACAGGCAGTTCCAATGAAAAACTGTTTTTT
TRBJ2-1 . TRBV19 TRBD2 CASSIASGSHNEQFF TGTGCCAGTAGTATTGCTAGCGGGAGCCACAATGAGCAGTTCTTC
TRBJ2-2 once TRBV7-3 TRBD1 CASSDPGQGNTGELFF TGTGCCAGCAGCGACCCGGGACAGGGGAACACCGGGGAGCTGTTTTTT
TRBJ2-7 . TRBV27 . CASSLQATREQYF TGTGCCAGCAGTTTGCAGGCTACAAGGGAGCAGTACTTC
TRBJ2-2 once TRBV11-3 TRBD2 CASKTSGRTNTGELFF TGTGCCAGCAAGACTAGCGGGCGTACGAACACCGGGGAGCTGTTTTTT
TRBJ1-3 . TRBV6-6 . CASTGTKEANTIYF TGTGCCAGCACCGGGACTAAAGAGGCAAACACCATATATTTT
TRBJ2-7 . TRBV5-4 TRBD2 CASSSGLANYEQYF TGTGCCAGCAGCTCCGGACTAGCGAACTACGAGCAGTACTTC